This is a list of T cell receptor beta chains from one sample in a study of post-analysis software for immune sequencing data. TCRdb re-called the PCR reads with MiXCR, one entry per CDR3 protein. Among some 700,000 distinct CDR3 sequences, 59% were seen once, and the ten largest hold around 11%. Sequenced input: blood. These receptors were taken from a girl aged 2 to 9 with multiple sclerosis. Each CDR3 is given with its conserved first and last residue. A D gene is named only where the DNA matches it firmly. Some rows have no size entry. The others give once, few or many, or a class for an expanded clone.

once,TRBV12-3/TRBV12-4,NA,TRBJ1-2,TGTGCCAGCACCTCAGGCGACCTAACAGGGTTGGTGTGGGGCTACACCTTC,CASTSGDLTGLVWGYTF
NA,TRBV3-1,NA,TRBJ1-1,TGTGCCAGCAGCCAAGATGTTCAGAGAAACACTGAAGCTTTCTTT,CASSQDVQRNTEAFF
NA,TRBV3-1,NA,TRBJ1-2,TGTGCCAGCACCCAAACAGGGAGCCTCGACTATGGCTACACCTTC,CASTQTGSLDYGYTF
NA,TRBV5-6,NA,TRBJ2-1,TGTGCCAGCAGCTTGTCGGAGGACGATGAGCAGTTCTTC,CASSLSEDDEQFF
few,TRBV6-2/TRBV6-3,TRBD2,TRBJ2-3,TGTGCCAGCAGCCGTAGCGGGGGGAGCACAGATACGCAGTATTTT,CASSRSGGSTDTQYF
NA,TRBV6-5,NA,TRBJ2-3,TGTGCCAGCAGTTACGGGGCTACCTTCACAGATACGCAGTATTTT,CASSYGATFTDTQYF
NA,TRBV6-2/TRBV6-3,TRBD1,TRBJ1-5,TGTGCCAGCAGGGGACAGGGGCCGCATCAGCCCCAGCATTTT,CASRGQGPHQPQHF
few,TRBV14,NA,TRBJ2-3,TGTGCCAGCAGCCGAGAGAGCGTTTCACTATACACAGATACGCAGTATTTT,CASSRESVSLYTDTQYF
few,TRBV18,TRBD2,TRBJ2-5,TGTGCCAGCTCACCGGGACTAGCGGGGGTTAAAGAGACCCAGTACTTC,CASSPGLAGVKETQYF
once,TRBV10-1,TRBD1,TRBJ2-1,TGCGCCAGCAGTACGAAAACAGGGGTTATGAATGAGCAGTTCTTC,CASSTKTGVMNEQFF
NA,TRBV14,NA,TRBJ1-2,TGTGCCAGCAGCGTACAGGGTAACTATGGCTACACCTTC,CASSVQGNYGYTF
NA,TRBV9,NA,TRBJ2-7,TGTGCCAGCAGCGGAGGGCAGTTTAGCTACGAGCAGTACTTC,CASSGGQFSYEQYF
NA,TRBV4-2,NA,TRBJ2-7,TGTGCCAGCAGCCAGGATCTCGAGCAGTACTTC,CASSQDLEQYF
NA,TRBV20-1,NA,TRBJ2-3,TGCAGTGCTAGAGGCCCCAACAGAATTGATACGCAGTATTTT,CSARGPNRIDTQYF
NA,TRBV4-1,NA,TRBJ1-3,TGCGCCAGCAGCGAAGTTAGTCGATTGAACACCATATATTTT,CASSEVSRLNTIYF
NA,TRBV10-3,NA,TRBJ2-1,TGTGCCATCAGTAACCGCAAAACAGGGATCAATGAGCAGTTCTTC,CAISNRKTGINEQFF
NA,TRBV6-2/TRBV6-3,NA,TRBJ2-2,TGTGCCAGCAGGGAGTCGGGCGGGGAGCTGTTTTTT,CASRESGGELFF
NA,TRBV6-5,TRBD1,TRBJ1-2,TGTGCCAGCAGTCCGAGGACAGGAGGGATTAACTATGGCTACACCTTC,CASSPRTGGINYGYTF
NA,TRBV15,NA,TRBJ1-1,TGTGCCACTACCTCTGGGCGCGGGGGCACTGAAGCTTTCTTT,CATTSGRGGTEAFF
few,TRBV4-3,NA,TRBJ2-1,TGCGCCAGCAGCCAAGATGGGAACAGGTTAAATGAGCAGTTCTTC,CASSQDGNRLNEQFF
NA,TRBV7-9,NA,TRBJ2-3,TGTGCCAGCAGCTTTGGGCTAGACTACACAGATACGCAGTATTTT,CASSFGLDYTDTQYF
few,TRBV12-3/TRBV12-4,NA,TRBJ2-5,TGTGCCAGCACGCGGACGTACCAAGAGACCCAGTACTTC,CASTRTYQETQYF
NA,TRBV7-2,NA,TRBJ2-5,TGTGCCAGCAGCTCGGTTGCCCAGGGACTCGAGGGGACCCAGTACTTC,CASSSVAQGLEGTQYF
few,TRBV7-9,NA,TRBJ2-7,TGTGCCAGCAGCTCGGGCGGGGCTGAGCAGTACTTC,CASSSGGAEQYF
NA,TRBV6-5,NA,TRBJ2-2,TGTGCCAGCAGTAACCCAAGTTCGGCGGACCCCAACACCGGGGAGCTGTTTTTT,CASSNPSSADPNTGELFF
few,TRBV7-9,NA,TRBJ2-3,TGTGCCAGCAGCTTATCCGAGGGCCGTGCCACAGATACGCAGTATTTT,CASSLSEGRATDTQYF
few,TRBV29-1,TRBD1,TRBJ1-1,TGCAGCGTCCCGACAGGGGGCTTCACTGAAGCTTTCTTT,CSVPTGGFTEAFF
NA,TRBV12-3/TRBV12-4,NA,TRBJ2-5,TGTGCCAGCGTGGCAGGGACGATCGAAGAGACCCAGTACTTC,CASVAGTIEETQYF
NA,TRBV11-2,NA,TRBJ2-5,TGTGCCAGCAGTCGACAATACCAAGAGACCCAGTACTTC,CASSRQYQETQYF
few,TRBV20-1,NA,TRBJ1-1,TGCAGTGCTAGAGATCTGGGGGGGGTCACTGAAGCTTTCTTT,CSARDLGGVTEAFF
once,TRBV20-1,NA,TRBJ2-7,TGCAGTGCCCGAGCGGAGGCTAGCGCTACCTACGAGCAGTACTTC,CSARAEASATYEQYF
many,TRBV7-2,TRBD2,TRBJ2-1,TGTGCCAGCAGTATCCCCGGGACTAGCGGGAGGAATGAGCAGTTCTTC,CASSIPGTSGRNEQFF